Listed below are T cell receptor beta chains from one sample, sequenced in a study of neurological immune-mediated disorders. TCRdb passed the 5' RACE reads through MiXCR, listing each CDR3 protein once. The table has more than 45,000 distinct CDR3 sequences, approximately 3.5% seen once. The specimen was PBMCs. Receptor source: a woman in her thirties with multiple sclerosis. CDR3s include the opening cysteine and the closing phenylalanine or tryptophan. The D gene is left open where the match is weak. Not every row has a clone size; where given, it reads once, few, many or a size class.

J gene: TRBJ1-2; clone size: many; V gene: TRBV7-2; D gene: NA; CDR3 DNA: TGTGCCAGCAGCTTCTCTGGGACGCCGACCTATGGCTACACCTTC; CDR3 protein: CASSFSGTPTYGYTF
J gene: TRBJ2-7; clone size: many; V gene: TRBV6-5; D gene: TRBD1; CDR3 DNA: TGTGCCAGCAGTTACTTCCACCCGGGACAGGGTAATTCCTACGAGCAGTACTTC; CDR3 protein: CASSYFHPGQGNSYEQYF
J gene: TRBJ1-4; clone size: many; V gene: TRBV29-1; D gene: TRBD1; CDR3 DNA: TGCAGCGTTGTGGGACCGGGACAGGGAAATGAAAAACTGTTTTTT; CDR3 protein: CSVVGPGQGNEKLFF
J gene: TRBJ2-5; clone size: many; V gene: TRBV6-5; D gene: NA; CDR3 DNA: TGTGCCAGCAGTTACTCGATAGCCCGAGGGGAGACCCAGTACTTC; CDR3 protein: CASSYSIARGETQYF
J gene: TRBJ1-1; clone size: many; V gene: TRBV5-1; D gene: NA; CDR3 DNA: TGCGCCAGCAGCTCGAGGACAGCGAACACTGAAGCTTTCTTT; CDR3 protein: CASSSRTANTEAFF
J gene: TRBJ2-7; clone size: many; V gene: TRBV25-1; D gene: TRBD1; CDR3 DNA: TGTGCCAGCGGCGGGACAGGGATGCACGAGCAGTACTTC; CDR3 protein: CASGGTGMHEQYF
J gene: TRBJ2-1; clone size: NA; V gene: TRBV12-3/TRBV12-4; D gene: TRBD2; CDR3 DNA: TGTGCCAGCAAGGGACTATACAATGAGCAGTTCTTC; CDR3 protein: CASKGLYNEQFF
J gene: TRBJ1-2; clone size: many; V gene: TRBV27; D gene: NA; CDR3 DNA: TGTGCCAGCAGTTCGGGGACAAACTATGGCTACACCTTC; CDR3 protein: CASSSGTNYGYTF
J gene: TRBJ1-1; clone size: many; V gene: TRBV11-2; D gene: NA; CDR3 DNA: TGTGCCAGCAGCTTTGGGCAACGAGAAGCTTTCTTT; CDR3 protein: CASSFGQREAFF
J gene: TRBJ1-1; clone size: many; V gene: TRBV20-1; D gene: NA; CDR3 DNA: TGCAGTGCTAGAGCGGGGGGCGGGTCTGAAGCTTTCTTT; CDR3 protein: CSARAGGGSEAFF
J gene: TRBJ2-7; clone size: many; V gene: TRBV27; D gene: NA; CDR3 DNA: TGTGCCAGCAGTTTATACTTAGGACAGACCTACGAGCAGTACTTC; CDR3 protein: CASSLYLGQTYEQYF
J gene: TRBJ2-7; clone size: many; V gene: TRBV5-4; D gene: NA; CDR3 DNA: TGTGCCAGCAGCTTGGACTACGAGCAGTACTTC; CDR3 protein: CASSLDYEQYF
J gene: TRBJ2-2; clone size: many; V gene: TRBV7-7; D gene: NA; CDR3 DNA: TGTGCTAGCAGCTTCCTCCCCCTCACCGGGGAGCTGTTTTTT; CDR3 protein: CASSFLPLTGELFF
J gene: TRBJ2-1; clone size: many; V gene: TRBV30; D gene: NA; CDR3 DNA: TGTGCCTGGAGTGCCTTTAGAGGCAGCGATGAGCAGTTCTTC; CDR3 protein: CAWSAFRGSDEQFF
J gene: TRBJ2-2; clone size: many; V gene: TRBV12-3/TRBV12-4; D gene: TRBD1; CDR3 DNA: TGTGCCAGCAGTTTCCAGGGGGAGAAAACCGGGGAGCTGTTTTTT; CDR3 protein: CASSFQGEKTGELFF
J gene: TRBJ2-7; clone size: many; V gene: TRBV4-1; D gene: NA; CDR3 DNA: TGCGCCAGCAGACAAGAAGTCTGGGGATCCTACGAGCAGTACTTC; CDR3 protein: CASRQEVWGSYEQYF
J gene: TRBJ1-1; clone size: many; V gene: TRBV5-6; D gene: TRBD1; CDR3 DNA: TGTGCCAGCAGCTTCCTGGACAGGGATCATGAAGCTTTCTTT; CDR3 protein: CASSFLDRDHEAFF
J gene: TRBJ2-3; clone size: many; V gene: TRBV20-1; D gene: TRBD1; CDR3 DNA: TGCAGTGCTAGTAGGGGGCTAGATACGCAGTATTTT; CDR3 protein: CSASRGLDTQYF
J gene: TRBJ2-2; clone size: many; V gene: TRBV11-3; D gene: NA; CDR3 DNA: TGTGCCAGCACTGGAAACACCGGGGAGCTGTTTTTT; CDR3 protein: CASTGNTGELFF
J gene: TRBJ1-2; clone size: many; V gene: TRBV5-1; D gene: NA; CDR3 DNA: TGCGCCAGCAGCTTAAGTTCTCCCTCCTATGGCTACACCTTC; CDR3 protein: CASSLSSPSYGYTF
J gene: TRBJ2-5; clone size: many; V gene: TRBV20-1; D gene: TRBD1; CDR3 DNA: TGCAGTGCTAGAACCGGGACAGGCGGTAACGGAGAGACCCAGTACTTC; CDR3 protein: CSARTGTGGNGETQYF
J gene: TRBJ2-1; clone size: many; V gene: TRBV24-1; D gene: NA; CDR3 DNA: TGTGCCACCAGTGCCCCCCTGGGCGCCAATGAGCAGTTCTTC; CDR3 protein: CATSAPLGANEQFF
J gene: TRBJ1-4; clone size: many; V gene: TRBV5-1; D gene: TRBD1; CDR3 DNA: TGCGCCAGCAGCACCGGGACAGTTGAAAAACTGTTTTTT; CDR3 protein: CASSTGTVEKLFF
J gene: TRBJ2-2; clone size: NA; V gene: TRBV7-7; D gene: NA; CDR3 DNA: TGTGCTAGCAGCCGCGACAGCACGAACACCGGGGAGCTGTTTTTT; CDR3 protein: CASSRDSTNTGELFF
J gene: TRBJ1-3; clone size: many; V gene: TRBV7-9; D gene: TRBD1; CDR3 DNA: TGTGCCAGCAGCCTGGGACAGGGATACACTGGAAACACCATATATTTT; CDR3 protein: CASSLGQGYTGNTIYF
J gene: TRBJ1-1; clone size: many; V gene: TRBV12-3/TRBV12-4; D gene: NA; CDR3 DNA: TGTGCCAGCAGACGCGGACCGGGCACTGAAGCTTTCTTT; CDR3 protein: CASRRGPGTEAFF
J gene: TRBJ2-7; clone size: many; V gene: TRBV5-1; D gene: NA; CDR3 DNA: TGCGCCAGCAGCTTGTCTAGCTTAGGCGAGCAGTACTTC; CDR3 protein: CASSLSSLGEQYF
J gene: TRBJ1-2; clone size: many; V gene: TRBV20-1; D gene: NA; CDR3 DNA: TGCAGTGCTGCCGAAAGGGGCTACACCTTC; CDR3 protein: CSAAERGYTF
J gene: TRBJ2-7; clone size: many; V gene: TRBV5-1; D gene: TRBD2; CDR3 DNA: TGCGCCAGCAGCTTGAGGGAGGGATTTTACGAGCAGTACTTC; CDR3 protein: CASSLREGFYEQYF
J gene: TRBJ2-1; clone size: many; V gene: TRBV7-6; D gene: TRBD2; CDR3 DNA: TGTGCCAGCAGCTTAGCGGCTAGCGGGGGGGCCTTTGAGCAGTTCTTC; CDR3 protein: CASSLAASGGAFEQFF
J gene: TRBJ1-1; clone size: many; V gene: TRBV20-1; D gene: NA; CDR3 DNA: TGCAGTGCTACTCAGATAAACACTGAAGCTTTCTTT; CDR3 protein: CSATQINTEAFF
J gene: TRBJ2-2; clone size: many; V gene: TRBV7-9; D gene: NA; CDR3 DNA: TGTGCCAGCAGCTTATGGGAAGCCGGGGAGCTGTTTTTT; CDR3 protein: CASSLWEAGELFF
J gene: TRBJ1-5; clone size: few; V gene: TRBV12-3/TRBV12-4; D gene: NA; CDR3 DNA: TGTGCCAGCAGTTCCAGTCGGGAAGGTAGCAATCAGCCCCAGAATTTT; CDR3 protein: CASSSSREGSNQPQNF
J gene: TRBJ2-2; clone size: many; V gene: TRBV6-2/TRBV6-3; D gene: NA; CDR3 DNA: TGTGCCAGCAGTTACTCCCTCGACACCGGGGAGCTGTTTTTT; CDR3 protein: CASSYSLDTGELFF
J gene: TRBJ2-2; clone size: many; V gene: TRBV6-5; D gene: TRBD1; CDR3 DNA: TGTGCCAGCAGGCCAGGGGGAGCGAACACCGGGGAGCTGTTTTTT; CDR3 protein: CASRPGGANTGELFF
J gene: TRBJ2-4; clone size: NA; V gene: TRBV30; D gene: TRBD1; CDR3 DNA: TGTGCCTGGAGTAGGCAGGGGGCGGACATTCAGTACTTC; CDR3 protein: CAWSRQGADIQYF
J gene: TRBJ2-7; clone size: many; V gene: TRBV28; D gene: NA; CDR3 DNA: TGTGCCAGCAGTCTGGGGGTTTCGGGAGCCCGCAGCGGCGAGCAGTACTTC; CDR3 protein: CASSLGVSGARSGEQYF
J gene: TRBJ2-2; clone size: many; V gene: TRBV7-9; D gene: NA; CDR3 DNA: TGTGCCAGCATCACAGGGAAGGGGGCCGGGGAGCTGTTTTTT; CDR3 protein: CASITGKGAGELFF
J gene: TRBJ1-1; clone size: many; V gene: TRBV12-3/TRBV12-4; D gene: NA; CDR3 DNA: TGTGCCAGCAGTTTACTTGTAGGGGTCTTGAAAACTGAAGCTTTCTTT; CDR3 protein: CASSLLVGVLKTEAFF
J gene: TRBJ2-5; clone size: many; V gene: TRBV20-1; D gene: TRBD2; CDR3 DNA: TGCAGTGCTAGGACTAGCGGCCAAGAGACCCAGTACTTC; CDR3 protein: CSARTSGQETQYF
J gene: TRBJ2-3; clone size: few; V gene: TRBV7-3; D gene: NA; CDR3 DNA: TGTGCCAGCAGCACCCACAGGGAGGGTACGCAGTATTTT; CDR3 protein: CASSTHREGTQYF
J gene: TRBJ1-6; clone size: many; V gene: TRBV12-3/TRBV12-4; D gene: TRBD1; CDR3 DNA: TGTGCCAGCGGACAGACAGGGGGTGGATCACCCCTCCACTTT; CDR3 protein: CASGQTGGGSPLHF
J gene: TRBJ2-2; clone size: NA; V gene: TRBV12-3/TRBV12-4; D gene: NA; CDR3 DNA: TGTGCCTCCAAGGACCCGAACACCGGGGAGCTGTTTTTT; CDR3 protein: CASKDPNTGELFF
J gene: TRBJ2-4; clone size: NA; V gene: TRBV28; D gene: TRBD2; CDR3 DNA: TGTGCCAGCAGTCCTCCCCCAGCGGGAAAAATTCAGTACTTC; CDR3 protein: CASSPPPAGKIQYF
J gene: TRBJ2-1; clone size: many; V gene: TRBV6-2/TRBV6-3; D gene: TRBD2; CDR3 DNA: TGTGCCAGCAGGCTAGCGGAGGCGTACAATGAGCAGTTCTTC; CDR3 protein: CASRLAEAYNEQFF
J gene: TRBJ2-3; clone size: many; V gene: TRBV20-1; D gene: NA; CDR3 DNA: TGCAGTGCTAGCGCTAGCGCTAGCACAGATACGCAGTATTTT; CDR3 protein: CSASASASTDTQYF